This TCR beta chain was found in a study of cytomegalovirus exposure and HLA in healthy donors. V gave up 1 base and J gave up 2 bases, with 11 bases separating them. This CDR3 comprises 15 residues. CDR1 and CDR2 from the germline V gene are LGHNA and YSLEER. This PCR relied on a set of 60 Vbeta primers and 13 Jbeta primers. Source study methods: About 11 million of 80 million or so unique TCR beta chains were shared, per a later count. The assay was immunoSEQ multiplex PCR, and TCRdb's table has in-frame clones only and misses some. V, J and clone size derive from that table, while D and trimming were established from the DNA sequence. The sample lists approximately 150,000 clones, almost 80% occurring once. Findings and caveats of the study: A list of about 180 TCR beta chains associated with cytomegalovirus was given. Researchers reported in a later analysis that a missense DCLRE1C variant was tied to TCR beta V- and J-gene trimming. The authors later found most CMV-associated TCR beta chains appeared HLA-restricted.

As concerns this clone: Its antigen is as yet unknown.

Source material: PBMCs. The receptor was derived from a woman aged 50 to 60 in good health and CMV-seronegative. The chain uses TRBV4-3 and TRBJ1-2; a possible D gene is TRBD1 (6 bases). CDR3 in amino acids: CASSQAGGQNYGYTF. The DNA of the CDR3 is TGCGCCAGCAGCCAAGCTGGGGGCCAGAACTATGGCTACACCTTC.